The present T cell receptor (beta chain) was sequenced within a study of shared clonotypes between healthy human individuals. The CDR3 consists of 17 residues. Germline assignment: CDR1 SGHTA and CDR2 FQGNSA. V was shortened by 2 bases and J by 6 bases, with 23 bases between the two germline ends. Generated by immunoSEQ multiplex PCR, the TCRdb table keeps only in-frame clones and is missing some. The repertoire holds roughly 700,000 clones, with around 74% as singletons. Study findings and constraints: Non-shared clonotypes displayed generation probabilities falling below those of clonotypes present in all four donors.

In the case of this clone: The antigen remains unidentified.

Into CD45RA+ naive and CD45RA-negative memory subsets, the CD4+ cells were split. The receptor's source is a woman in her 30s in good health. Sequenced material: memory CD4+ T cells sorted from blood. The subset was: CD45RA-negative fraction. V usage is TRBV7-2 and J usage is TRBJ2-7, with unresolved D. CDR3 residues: CASSLRPELGLRGEQYF. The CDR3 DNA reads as TGTGCCAGCAGCTTAAGGCCGGAGCTGGGCCTCCGAGGCGAGCAGTACTTC.